The clone carrying this T cell receptor (beta chain) was recorded only once. Combining a sample-barcoded 5' primer with a J-beta primer mix, a second PCR ran for about 7 to 11 cycles. TCRdb reanalysed the 5' RACE reads using MiXCR and keeps one entry per CDR3 protein. The sample lists hundreds of thousands of distinct CDR3 sequences, about 62% occurring once. Per germline, CDR1 SNHLY and CDR2 FYNNEI. V was clipped by 4 bases and J by 5 bases; unmatched bases: 4. The CDR3 totals 13 residues. This sample is part of a study of blood T cells in healthy people across ages. V is TRBV2 and J is TRBJ1-1, with 7 bases fitting TRBD1. This sequence was found in a man aged 25-45 years in good health. The material sequenced was blood. This CDR3 reads CASSVEGATEAFF. The CDR3 DNA sequence: TGTGCCAGCAGTGTTGAGGGGGCAACTGAAGCTTTCTTT.